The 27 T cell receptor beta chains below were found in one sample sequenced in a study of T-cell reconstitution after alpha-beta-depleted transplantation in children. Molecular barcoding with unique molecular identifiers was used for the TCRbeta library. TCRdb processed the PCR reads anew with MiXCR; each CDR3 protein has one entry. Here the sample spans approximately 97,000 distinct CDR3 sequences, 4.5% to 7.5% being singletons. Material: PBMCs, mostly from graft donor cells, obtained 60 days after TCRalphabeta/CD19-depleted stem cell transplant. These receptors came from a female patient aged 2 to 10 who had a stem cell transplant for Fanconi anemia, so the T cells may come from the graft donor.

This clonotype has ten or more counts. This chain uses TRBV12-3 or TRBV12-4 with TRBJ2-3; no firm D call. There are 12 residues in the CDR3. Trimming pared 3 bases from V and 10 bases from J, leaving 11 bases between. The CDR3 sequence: CASSFPLESQYF. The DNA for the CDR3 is TGTGCCAGCAGTTTCCCCTTAGAGTCGCAGTATTTT.

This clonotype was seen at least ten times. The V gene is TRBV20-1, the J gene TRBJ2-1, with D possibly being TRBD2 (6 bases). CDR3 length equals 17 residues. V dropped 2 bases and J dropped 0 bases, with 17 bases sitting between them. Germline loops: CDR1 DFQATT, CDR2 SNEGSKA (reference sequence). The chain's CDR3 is CSARYFSRDFSYNEQFF. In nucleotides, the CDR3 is TGCAGTGCTAGATACTTCTCCCGGGACTTCTCCTACAATGAGCAGTTCTTC.

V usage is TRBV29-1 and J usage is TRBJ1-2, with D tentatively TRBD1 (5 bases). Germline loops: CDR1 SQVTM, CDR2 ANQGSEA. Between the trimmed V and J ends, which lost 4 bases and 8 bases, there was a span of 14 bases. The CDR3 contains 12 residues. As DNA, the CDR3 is TGCAGCGTTGCGGATAGGGGACGAGGCTACACCTTC. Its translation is CSVADRGRGYTF.

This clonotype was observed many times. The CDR3 sequence: CASSPGTGGYYEQYF. CDR3 bases: TGTGCCAGCAGCCCCGGGACAGGTGGCTACTACGAGCAGTACTTC. V is TRBV3-1 and J is TRBJ2-7; 8 nucleotides align to TRBD1. V shed 4 bases, J shed 3 bases, and the junction held 8 bases outside the gene matches. CDR3 size: 15 residues. In germline, CDR1 is LGHDT, CDR2 YNNKEL (reference sequence).

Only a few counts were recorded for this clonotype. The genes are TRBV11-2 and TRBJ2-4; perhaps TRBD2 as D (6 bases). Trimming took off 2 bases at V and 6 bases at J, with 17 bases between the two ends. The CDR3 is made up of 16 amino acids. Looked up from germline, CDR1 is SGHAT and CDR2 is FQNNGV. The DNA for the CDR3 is TGTGCCAGCAGCTTAAGGTATCCGGACTACCCAAACATTCAGTACTTC. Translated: CASSLRYPDYPNIQYF.

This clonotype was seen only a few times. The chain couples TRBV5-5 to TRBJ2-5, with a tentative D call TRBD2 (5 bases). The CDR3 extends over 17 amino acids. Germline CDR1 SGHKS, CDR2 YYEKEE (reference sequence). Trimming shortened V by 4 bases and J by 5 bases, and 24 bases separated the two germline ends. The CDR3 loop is CASSLGSVLWAGETQYF. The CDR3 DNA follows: TGTGCCAGCAGCCTGGGAAGCGTTCTTTGGGCGGGCGAGACCCAGTACTTC.

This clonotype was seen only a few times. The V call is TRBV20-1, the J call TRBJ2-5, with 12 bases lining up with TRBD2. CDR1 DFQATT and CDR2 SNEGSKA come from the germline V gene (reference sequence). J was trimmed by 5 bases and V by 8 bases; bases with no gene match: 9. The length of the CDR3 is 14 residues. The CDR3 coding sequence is TGCAGTCTTGGACTAGCGGGGAGATTTGAGACCCAGTACTTC. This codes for CSLGLAGRFETQYF.

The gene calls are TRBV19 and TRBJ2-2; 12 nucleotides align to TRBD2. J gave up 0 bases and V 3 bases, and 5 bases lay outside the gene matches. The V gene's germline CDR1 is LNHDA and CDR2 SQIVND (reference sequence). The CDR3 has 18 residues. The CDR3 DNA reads TGTGCCAGTAGTATTCTAGCGGGAGGGCCCTCGAACACCGGGGAGCTGTTTTTT. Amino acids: CASSILAGGPSNTGELFF.

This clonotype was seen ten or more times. DNA for the CDR3: TGCAGCGCAAGACTAGCGGGGGGCGGGGAGACCCAGTACTTC. It specifies CSARLAGGGETQYF. The V gene is TRBV20-1, the J gene TRBJ2-5, with 13 bases lining up with TRBD2. Germline V gives CDR1 DFQATT, CDR2 SNEGSKA (reference sequence). The CDR3 runs 14 residues.

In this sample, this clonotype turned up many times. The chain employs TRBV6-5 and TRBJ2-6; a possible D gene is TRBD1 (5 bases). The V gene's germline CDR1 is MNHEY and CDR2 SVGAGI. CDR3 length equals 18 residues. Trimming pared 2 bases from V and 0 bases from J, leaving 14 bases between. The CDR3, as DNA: TGTGCCAGCAGTTACAGGGGAAGATTTCCCTCTGGGGCCAACGTCCTGACTTTC. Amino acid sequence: CASSYRGRFPSGANVLTF.

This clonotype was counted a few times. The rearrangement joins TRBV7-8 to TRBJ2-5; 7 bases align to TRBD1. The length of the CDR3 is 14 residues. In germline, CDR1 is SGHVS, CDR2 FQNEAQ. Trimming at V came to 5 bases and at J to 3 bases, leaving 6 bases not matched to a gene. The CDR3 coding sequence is TGTGCCAGCAGCGCCATAACAGGGGAAGAGACCCAGTACTTC. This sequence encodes CASSAITGEETQYF.

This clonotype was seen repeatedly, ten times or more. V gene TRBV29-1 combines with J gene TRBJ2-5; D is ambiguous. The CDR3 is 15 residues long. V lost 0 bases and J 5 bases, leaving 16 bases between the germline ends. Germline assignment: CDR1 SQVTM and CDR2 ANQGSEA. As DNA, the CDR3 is TGCAGCGTTGAAGATTCCACTGGAGTGGGCGAGACCCAGTACTTC. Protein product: CSVEDSTGVGETQYF. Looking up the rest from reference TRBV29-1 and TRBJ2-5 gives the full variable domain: SAVISQKPSRDICQRGTSLTIQCQVDSQVTMMFWYRQQPGQSLTLIATANQGSEATYESGFVIDKFPISRPNLTFSTLTVSNMSPEDSSIYLCSVEDSTGVGETQYFGPGTRLLVL.

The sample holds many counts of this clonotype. CDR3 residues: CASSGTSGTDTQYF. CDR3 DNA sequence: TGTGCCAGTTCCGGGACTAGTGGGACAGATACGCAGTATTTT. This chain links TRBV10-3 with TRBJ2-3; TRBD2 matches at 8 bases. The junction had 9 bases not matched to a gene; V was cut back by 10 bases and J by 3 bases. Looked up from germline, CDR1 is ENHRY and CDR2 is SYGVKD. CDR3 length: 14 amino acids.

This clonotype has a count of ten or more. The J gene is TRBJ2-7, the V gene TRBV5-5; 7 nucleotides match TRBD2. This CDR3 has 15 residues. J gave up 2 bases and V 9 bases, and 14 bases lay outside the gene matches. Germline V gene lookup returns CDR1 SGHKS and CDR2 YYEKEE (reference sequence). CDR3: CATQRGIEGPYEQYF. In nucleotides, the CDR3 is TGTGCCACCCAGCGGGGTATAGAGGGCCCCTACGAGCAGTACTTC.

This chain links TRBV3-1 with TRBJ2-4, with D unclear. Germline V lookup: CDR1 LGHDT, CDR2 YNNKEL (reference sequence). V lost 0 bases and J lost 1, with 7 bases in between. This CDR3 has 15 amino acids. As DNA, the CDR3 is TGTGCCAGCAGCCAAGATTCTTGGGCCAAAAACATTCAGTACTTC. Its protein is CASSQDSWAKNIQYF.

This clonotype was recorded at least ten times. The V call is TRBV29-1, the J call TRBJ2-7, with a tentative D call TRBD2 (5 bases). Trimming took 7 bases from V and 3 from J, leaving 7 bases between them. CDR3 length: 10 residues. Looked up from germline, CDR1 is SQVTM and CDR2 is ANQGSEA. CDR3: CSAGDYEQYF. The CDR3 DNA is TGCAGCGCCGGGGACTACGAGCAGTACTTC.

The DNA for the CDR3 is TGTGCCAGCAGTTCCCTAACCCGGGGGGTTAATCGAGCGAACGAGCAGTACTTC. It encodes CASSSLTRGVNRANEQYF. The V and J genes are TRBV28 and TRBJ2-7, with 7 bases matching TRBD2. Germline loops: CDR1 MDHEN, CDR2 SYDVKM. J lost 5 bases, V lost 4 bases, and 20 bases had no gene match. CDR3 length: 18 residues.

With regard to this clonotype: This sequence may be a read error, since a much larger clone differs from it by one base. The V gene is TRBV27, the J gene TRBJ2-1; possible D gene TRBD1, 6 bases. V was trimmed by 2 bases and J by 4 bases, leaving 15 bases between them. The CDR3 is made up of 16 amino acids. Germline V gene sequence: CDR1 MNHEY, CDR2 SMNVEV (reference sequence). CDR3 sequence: CASSLIRDNLYNEQFF. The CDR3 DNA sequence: TGTGCCAGCAGTTTAATCAGGGACAATCTATACAATGAGCAGTTCTTC.

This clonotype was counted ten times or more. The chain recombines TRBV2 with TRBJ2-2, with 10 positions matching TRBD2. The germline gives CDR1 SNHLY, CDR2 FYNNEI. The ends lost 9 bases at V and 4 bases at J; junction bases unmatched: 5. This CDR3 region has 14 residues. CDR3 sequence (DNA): TGTGCCAGATCAAGCGGGAGGGGCACCGGGGAGCTGTTTTTT. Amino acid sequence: CARSSGRGTGELFF.

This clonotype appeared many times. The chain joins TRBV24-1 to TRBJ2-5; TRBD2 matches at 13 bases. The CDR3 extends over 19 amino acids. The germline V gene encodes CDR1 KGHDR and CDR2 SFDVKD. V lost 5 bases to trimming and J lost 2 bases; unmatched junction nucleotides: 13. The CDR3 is CATSGHKGLAGLDQETQYF. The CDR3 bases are TGTGCCACCAGTGGACATAAGGGACTAGCGGGGTTGGATCAAGAGACCCAGTACTTC.

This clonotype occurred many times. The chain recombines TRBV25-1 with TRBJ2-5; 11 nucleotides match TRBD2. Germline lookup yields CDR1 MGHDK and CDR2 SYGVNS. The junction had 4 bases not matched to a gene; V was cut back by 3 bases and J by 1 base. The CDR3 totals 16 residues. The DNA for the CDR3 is TGTGCCAGCAGTGAGGCTAGCGGGAGGCCCCAAGAGACCCAGTACTTC. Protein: CASSEASGRPQETQYF.

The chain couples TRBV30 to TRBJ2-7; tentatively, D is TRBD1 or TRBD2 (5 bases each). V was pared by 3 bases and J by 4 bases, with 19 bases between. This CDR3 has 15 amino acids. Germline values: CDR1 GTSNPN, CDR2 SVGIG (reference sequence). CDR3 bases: TGTGCCTGGAGCCAGCTGGGACGGTCCTCTTACGAGCAGTACTTC. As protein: CAWSQLGRSSYEQYF.

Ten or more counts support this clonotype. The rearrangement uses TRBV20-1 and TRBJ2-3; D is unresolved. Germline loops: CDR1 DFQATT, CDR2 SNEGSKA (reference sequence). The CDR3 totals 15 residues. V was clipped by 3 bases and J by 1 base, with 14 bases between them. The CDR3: CSASDRRGGTDTQYF. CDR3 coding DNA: TGCAGTGCTAGTGATAGGCGAGGTGGCACAGATACGCAGTATTTT.

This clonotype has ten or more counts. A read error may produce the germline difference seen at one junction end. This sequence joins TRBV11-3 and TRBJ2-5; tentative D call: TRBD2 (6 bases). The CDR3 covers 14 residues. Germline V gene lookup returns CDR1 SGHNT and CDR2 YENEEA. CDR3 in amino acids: CASSPRDSMSDDDF. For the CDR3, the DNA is TGTGCCAGCAGCCCCCGGGACTCGATGTCGGATGACGACTTC.

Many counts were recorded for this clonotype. The CDR3 spells CASSEALLGRQHF. Here the CDR3 DNA reads TGTGCCAGCAGTGAAGCGCTTCTGGGTCGCCAGCATTTT. The chain combines TRBV2 with TRBJ1-5, with D hard to call. Germline CDR1 reads SNHLY; CDR2 reads FYNNEI. V lost 0 bases and J lost 12, with 12 bases in between. The CDR3 contains 13 residues.

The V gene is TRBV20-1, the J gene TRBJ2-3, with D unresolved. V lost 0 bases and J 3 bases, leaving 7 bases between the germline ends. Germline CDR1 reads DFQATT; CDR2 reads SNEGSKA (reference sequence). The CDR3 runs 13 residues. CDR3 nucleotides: TGCAGTGCTAGAGATGGAAGGACAGATACGCAGTATTTT. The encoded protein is CSARDGRTDTQYF.

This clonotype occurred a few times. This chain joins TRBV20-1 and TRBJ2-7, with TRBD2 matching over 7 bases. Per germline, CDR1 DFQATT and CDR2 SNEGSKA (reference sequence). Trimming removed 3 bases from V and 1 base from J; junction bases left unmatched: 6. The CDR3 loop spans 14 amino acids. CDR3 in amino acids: CSASQAGVSYEQYF. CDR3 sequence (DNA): TGCAGTGCTAGTCAGGCGGGGGTATCCTACGAGCAGTACTTC.